This record looks at one TCR beta chain sequence and its context. The antigen is undetermined. This sample is part of a study of CD8 T cells in ankylosing spondylitis. Whole-study results and caveats: Significant enrichment of disease-linked clones was reported in matched ankylosing spondylitis synovial fluid. A TCR beta motif of 8 or 9 highly homologous variants appeared characteristic of ankylosing spondylitis blood.

CDR1 SGHTA and CDR2 FQGNSA come from the germline V gene. The CDR3 runs 17 residues. V gave up 5 bases and J gave up 0 bases; unmatched junction bases: 6. By quantitative 5'-RACE with molecular barcodes, the TCR beta libraries were made. TCRdb reprocessed the 5' RACE reads via MiXCR and lists one record per CDR3 protein. The sample lists around 180,000 distinct CDR3 sequences; over 10% were seen once. The TCR originated in a female donor with ankylosing spondylitis or in good health (not recorded which). Material: blood, either unsorted or a sorted T cell fraction (not recorded which). V is TRBV7-2 and J is TRBJ2-6, with TRBD1 matching 8 bases. CDR3 sequence: CASSRQGRISGANVLTF. For the CDR3, the DNA is TGTGCCAGCAGCCGACAGGGGCGAATCTCTGGGGCCAACGTCCTGACTTTC.